A single sample is the source of the 6 T cell receptor beta chains below, sequenced in a study of T cell repertoires in aging, cancer and after chemotherapy. Amplification of TCR beta used genomic DNA extracted from peripheral blood. A mixed TRB-A/B primer pool amplified rearranged TRB by multiplex touch-down PCR. From the multiplex PCR reads, TCRdb called clonotypes with MiXCR, one entry per CDR3 protein. In the table there are thousands of distinct CDR3 sequences, about a third of which are singletons. The sequenced sample was blood. The receptors originated from a human donor in good health.

This clonotype appeared a few times. This chain joins TRBV6-5 and TRBJ1-5; the D gene is possibly TRBD1 (5 bases). The germline CDR1 and CDR2 sequences are MNHEY and SVGAGI. This CDR3 region has 12 residues. The V end was cut by 5 bases, the J end by 8 bases, with 10 bases between. DNA of the CDR3: TGTGCCAGCAGTCCGTTGGGGGAGCCCCAGCATTTT. Its protein is CASSPLGEPQHF.

This chain joins TRBV6-2 or TRBV6-3 and TRBJ2-3; D is unclear. CDR1 is MNHEY, CDR2 SVGEGT, per germline. Between the trimmed V and J ends, which lost 3 bases and 6 bases, there was a span of 10 bases. The CDR3 totals 13 residues. DNA for the CDR3: TGTGCCAGCAGTTATAGGCTCCCCGATACGCAGTATTTT. It translates to CASSYRLPDTQYF.

The gene calls are TRBV24-1 and TRBJ2-3; maybe TRBD2 (6 bases). Germline CDR1 KGHDR, CDR2 SFDVKD. The germline V and J ends were trimmed by 7 bases and 3 bases, with 10 bases remaining between them. The CDR3 is made up of 13 amino acids. CDR3 bases: TGTGCCACCAGGCGGGACGCTACAGATACGCAGTATTTT. It specifies CATRRDATDTQYF.

CDR3 coding DNA: TGTGCCAGCAGCACCCCCGTTGGGGGGGGGAGCTATGGCTACACCTTC. Translating gives CASSTPVGGGSYGYTF. The chain has TRBV28 and TRBJ1-2; possible D gene TRBD1, 5 bases. The CDR3 spans 16 residues. Germline loops: CDR1 MDHEN, CDR2 SYDVKM. V gave up 6 bases and J gave up 4 bases, with 21 bases separating them.

The chain links TRBV15 to TRBJ1-2; unclear D gene. V gave up 1 base and J gave up 5 bases, with 5 bases separating them. The CDR3 runs 12 residues. Germline-derived CDR1 and CDR2 are LNHNV and YYDKDF (reference sequence). The CDR3 spells CATSRAAYGYTF. CDR3 nucleotides: TGTGCCACCAGCAGAGCAGCGTATGGCTACACCTTC.

Only a few counts were recorded for this clonotype. V and J are TRBV19 and TRBJ1-1; D gene unclear. The length of the CDR3 is 13 residues. Looked up from germline, CDR1 is LNHDA and CDR2 is SQIVND (reference sequence). Trimming removed 1 base from V and 1 base from J, with 4 bases in between. The CDR3 DNA is TGTGCCAGTAGTATAGCCCGGAACACTGAAGCTTTCTTT. Translation gives CASSIARNTEAFF.